Listed below are T cell receptor beta chains from one sample, sequenced in a study of cytomegalovirus exposure and HLA in healthy donors. Produced via immunoSEQ multiplex PCR; TCRdb's table is partial and in-frame only. The repertoire consists of approximately 180,000 clones, with roughly 86% occurring once and the leading ten covering under 5%. The specimen was PBMCs. All receptors derive from a girl aged 5-17 years in good health and CMV-seropositive. The CDR3 runs from the conserved cysteine through the conserved F or W. A D gene is named only where the DNA matches it firmly. For some rows the clone size is stated as once, few or many, or as a class when expanded; others skip it.

TGCAGCGTTCCCGGACACCTTTTTTACACTGAAGCTTTCTTT CSVPGHLFYTEAFF TRBV29-1 NA NA TRBJ1-1
TGTGCCATCAGTGTTTGGCAGGGGGCCTACGAGCAGTACTTC CAISVWQGAYEQYF TRBV10-3 NA TRBD1 TRBJ2-7
TGTGCCAGCAGTGCACGAGGCAGGGATGTGAACTACGAGCAGTACTTC CASSARGRDVNYEQYF TRBV2 once NA TRBJ2-7
TGTGCCAGCAGTTCTATTAGGGGACAGGGGCAAGAGACCCAGTACTTC CASSSIRGQGQETQYF TRBV28 NA TRBD1 TRBJ2-5
TGTGCCAGCAGGTTAGGTTACGAGCAGTACTTC CASRLGYEQYF TRBV11-3 few NA TRBJ2-7
TGTGCCAGCAGCAAAGCTCGTCCGGGGGAGAGTGAGTCCTCAATACTTCCCTACGAGCAGTACTTC CASSKARPGESESSILPYEQYF TRBV21-1 NA NA TRBJ2-7
TGCAGCGTACAAACAGGGGCCAATTCACCCCTCCACTTT CSVQTGANSPLHF TRBV29-1 NA TRBD1 TRBJ1-6
TGTGCCAGCAGCCCAGGGACAGGGTTTGCCGAGCAGTACTTC CASSPGTGFAEQYF TRBV5-6 NA TRBD1 TRBJ2-7
TGTGCCAGCAGTAGGGGCAGTAAGCAGTTCTTC CASSRGSKQFF TRBV27 NA NA TRBJ2-1
TGTGCCAGCAGTGAGGGACAGGGTTCTGATGGCTACACCTTC CASSEGQGSDGYTF TRBV6-1 NA TRBD1 TRBJ1-2
TGTGCCAGCAGCCCTAGGGACAGAGCGAACACTGAAGCTTTCTTT CASSPRDRANTEAFF TRBV9 NA TRBD1 TRBJ1-1
TGCGCCAGCAGCTTGAGGGGGACAGGGGCGAACACCGGGGAGCTGTTTTTT CASSLRGTGANTGELFF TRBV5-1 NA TRBD1 TRBJ2-2
TGTGCCAGCAGCTTGGTGGGCAGGGGGAATGAGCAGTTCTTC CASSLVGRGNEQFF TRBV5-4 NA TRBD1 TRBJ2-1
TGTGCCAGCAGCTCCGTAGAGGGGGCCTCAGATACGCAGTATTTT CASSSVEGASDTQYF TRBV13 NA TRBD1 TRBJ2-3
TGTGCCAGCAGCGGCGGGGGTCGAGGGGCGCTGGGTGAAGCTTTCTTT CASSGGGRGALGEAFF TRBV5-4 NA NA TRBJ1-1
TGTGCCAGCAGCGCTCAGGGGGGGAACACTGAAGCTTTCTTT CASSAQGGNTEAFF TRBV9 NA TRBD1 TRBJ1-1
TGTGCCAGCTCACATCGTTCAGATTCCTACGAGCAGTACTTC CASSHRSDSYEQYF TRBV18 NA NA TRBJ2-7
TGTGCCAGCAGCCAAGACTTCACAGATACGCAGTATTTT CASSQDFTDTQYF TRBV14 once NA TRBJ2-3
TGTGCCATTGGGGGGTTTAGTAGAGACCAGTACTTC CAIGGFSRDQYF TRBV15 NA NA TRBJ2-5
TGTGCCGGCAGTTTTTTCACTAAGGGGGGCTACACCTTC CAGSFFTKGGYTF TRBV27 NA NA TRBJ1-2
TGTGCCAGCAGCGTTGTTGAGAGGGCCGGGGAGCTGTTTTTT CASSVVERAGELFF TRBV2 NA NA TRBJ2-2
TGTGCCAGTAGGACGGGAGGAGGAAACACCATATATTTT CASRTGGGNTIYF TRBV19 NA NA TRBJ1-3
TGTGCCAGCAGCCCCCGGTTGACAGGGGACTATGGCTACACCTTC CASSPRLTGDYGYTF TRBV5-4 NA TRBD1 TRBJ1-2
TGTGCCAGCAGCCCCGGTAGCGGGTCCGCCTACGAGCAGTACTTC CASSPGSGSAYEQYF TRBV9 NA TRBD2 TRBJ2-7
TGTGCCAGCCGACAGGGCACTGAAGCTTTCTTT CASRQGTEAFF TRBV10-3 NA TRBD1 TRBJ1-1
TGTGCCAGCAGCCTTTCCCAGAGGGGGTCGAAAACTGAAGCTTTCTTT CASSLSQRGSKTEAFF TRBV5-4 few NA TRBJ1-1
TGTGCCAGTAGTATACGGCAGGGGAATTCACCCCTCCACTTT CASSIRQGNSPLHF TRBV19 NA NA TRBJ1-6
TGCGCCAGCACGGGACAGGGGTCCGGGGAGCTGTTTTTT CASTGQGSGELFF TRBV5-1 NA TRBD1 TRBJ2-2
TGTGCCTGGAAAGACAGGTACCAATACGAGCAGTACTTC CAWKDRYQYEQYF TRBV30 NA NA TRBJ2-7
TGCAGCGTTGCACAGACAGGGGGAACCGGGGAGCTGTTTTTT CSVAQTGGTGELFF TRBV29-1 few TRBD1 TRBJ2-2
TGTGCCTGGAGCGAAAAGGACAGGGGGCTTTCACCCCTCCACTTT CAWSEKDRGLSPLHF TRBV30 NA TRBD1 TRBJ1-6
TGTGCCAGCTCACCACTCGAGGGATGGACTGAAGCTTTCTTT CASSPLEGWTEAFF TRBV18 NA NA TRBJ1-1
TGTGCCAGCAGCCAAGATCAGGGGGGTACCAGCTGGACTGAAGCTTTCTTT CASSQDQGGTSWTEAFF TRBV4-2 few TRBD1 TRBJ1-1
TGTGCCAGCAGCCCGGCGGGGGGACCGGGTGATGAAGCTTTCTTT CASSPAGGPGDEAFF TRBV5-6 once NA TRBJ1-1
TGCACCAGCAGCCACAAGAACCGGGACAGAGAGGGAGATACGCAGTATTTT CTSSHKNRDREGDTQYF TRBV1 once NA TRBJ2-3
TGTGCCAGCAGTTACTACGGGGGGGGAACTGAAGCTTTCTTT CASSYYGGGTEAFF TRBV6-5 NA NA TRBJ1-1
TGCAGCGTTGAGGTCCGGGTTAGCGGCTACACCTTC CSVEVRVSGYTF TRBV29-1 once NA TRBJ1-2
TGTGCCATCAGTCCCGGACAATCCTACAATGAGCAGTTCTTC CAISPGQSYNEQFF TRBV10-3 NA NA TRBJ2-1
TGTGCCAGCAGCGGCCGAGTTGGGGCCAACGGCCTGACTTTC CASSGRVGANGLTF TRBV9 NA NA TRBJ2-6
TGCGCCAGCAGCTACCCGGGGACAGGGAGGAATGAGCAGTTCTTC CASSYPGTGRNEQFF TRBV5-1 NA TRBD1 TRBJ2-1
TGCAGCGTTGAGCAATCCACGGTTGGAGCTTTCTTT CSVEQSTVGAFF TRBV29-1 NA NA TRBJ1-1
TGTGCCAGCAGCGGAAATACTAGGCGCGAGCAGTACTTC CASSGNTRREQYF TRBV9 NA NA TRBJ2-7
TGTGCCAGCAGCTTACGACAGCAGAGGACTCAGCCCCAGCATTTT CASSLRQQRTQPQHF TRBV5-5 NA NA TRBJ1-5
TGCGCCAGCAGCTTGGCGGCAGGCTTAGCCAAAAACATTCAGTACTTC CASSLAAGLAKNIQYF TRBV5-1 once NA TRBJ2-4